These T cell receptor beta chains were read from a single sample in a study of CD8 T cells in Susac syndrome. MiXCR, run by TCRdb on the immunoSEQ multiplex PCR reads, gives a single entry per CDR3 protein. In the table there are more than 65,000 distinct CDR3 sequences, approximately 95% of which are singletons. Material: CD8+ T cells from PBMCs. These receptors originate from a human donor in good health. The CDR3 runs from the conserved cysteine through the conserved F or W. The order of the fields is D gene, J gene, V gene, CDR3 length, clone size, CDR3 DNA, CDR3 protein. The D gene is left open where the match is weak. Clone size is not always given. Where it is, it says once, few, many or a class for expanded clones.

>-|TRBJ2-5|TRBV15|14|-
TGTGCCACCAGCAAAATAACAGGGCAAGAGACCCAGTACTTC
CATSKITGQETQYF
>-|TRBJ2-1|TRBV7-8|12|-
TGTGCCAGCAGCCCCTGGGGCAATGAGCAGTTCTTC
CASSPWGNEQFF
>-|TRBJ1-1|TRBV5-6|15|-
TGTGCCAGCAACAACGTCCCGGCCCTCGGCACTGAAGCTTTCTTT
CASNNVPALGTEAFF
>TRBD1|TRBJ2-3|TRBV7-9|15|-
TGTGCCAGCAGCACTCAACAGGGGATCACAGATACGCAGTATTTT
CASSTQQGITDTQYF
>-|TRBJ1-1|TRBV25-1|13|-
TGTGCCAGCAGTGTAGGGGCATACACTGAAGCTTTCTTT
CASSVGAYTEAFF
>-|TRBJ1-2|TRBV5-1|14|-
TGCGCCAGCACCTTTCTGGGAGAAGTCGATGGCTACACCTTC
CASTFLGEVDGYTF
>TRBD1|TRBJ1-4|TRBV7-9|16|-
TGTGCCAGCAGCAGCCCACGGACAGGAGTTAGGGAAAAACTGTTTTTT
CASSSPRTGVREKLFF
>-|TRBJ1-2|TRBV7-3|13|once
TGTGCCAGCAGCCCCGGATTGGGCTATGGCTACACCTTC
CASSPGLGYGYTF
>-|TRBJ2-1|TRBV24-1|13|-
TGTGCCACCAGTCCGACGGTAGGCAATGAGCAGTTCTTC
CATSPTVGNEQFF
>TRBD1|TRBJ1-1|TRBV29-1|14|-
TGCAGCGCGGGAGGGACAGGGGTGCCCACTGAAGCTTTCTTT
CSAGGTGVPTEAFF
>-|TRBJ1-1|TRBV9|11|-
TGTGCCAGCGGCTTGAACACTGAAGCTTTCTTT
CASGLNTEAFF
>-|TRBJ2-5|TRBV7-3|14|-
TGTGCCAGCAGCCCGGGACACTATCAAGAGACCCAGTACTTC
CASSPGHYQETQYF
>-|TRBJ2-7|TRBV7-9|15|-
TGTGCCAGCAGTAGCGGACAGTGGAGCTCCTACGAGCAGTACTTC
CASSSGQWSSYEQYF
>-|TRBJ2-7|TRBV5-4|14|once
TGTGCCAGCAGCGTAAGGGACAACTCCTACGAGCAGTACTTC
CASSVRDNSYEQYF
>-|TRBJ2-5|TRBV12-3/TRBV12-4|15|-
TGTGCCAGCAGTTCCCCAATCGACAGTCAAGAGACCCAGTACTTC
CASSSPIDSQETQYF
>-|TRBJ1-6|TRBV5-1|14|-
TGCGCCAGCAGCTCCGACAGCGTTAATTCACCCCTCCACTTT
CASSSDSVNSPLHF
>-|TRBJ1-1|TRBV29-1|11|-
TGCATGAGCGGGAGGGGCACTGAAGCTTTCTTT
CMSGRGTEAFF
>-|TRBJ2-2|TRBV7-3|14|-
TGTGCCAGCCCCGATACAGTACCCACCGGGGAGCTGTTTTTT
CASPDTVPTGELFF
>TRBD2|TRBJ2-3|TRBV6-5|15|once
TGTGCCAGCAGTTACATGGGACTAGACACAGATACGCAGTATTTT
CASSYMGLDTDTQYF
>TRBD1|TRBJ2-1|TRBV9|15|-
TGTGCCAGCAGCGTCGGGACAGGGGAAAGGGATGAGCAGTTCTTC
CASSVGTGERDEQFF
>-|TRBJ2-1|TRBV12-3/TRBV12-4|16|-
TGTGCCAGCAGTCCCGGGACTTACCCCACTTACAATGAGCAGTTCTTC
CASSPGTYPTYNEQFF